The source of this TCR beta chain is a study of neoadjuvant anti-PD-1 for oral cavity cancer. Whole-study findings and limits: Each response group had just a few patients in TCR analyses. Higher pretreatment Treg/Th17 ratios tracked higher pretreatment blood clonality.

Specified time point: after neoadjuvant nivolumab, at surgical resection. V gave up 2 bases and J gave up 9 bases; unmatched junction bases: 6. The V gene's germline CDR1 is MDHEN and CDR2 SYDVKM. This CDR3 contains 16 residues. Most PBMC samples had about 520 ng input DNA in six replicates. The data were produced by immunoSEQ multiplex PCR, yet TCRdb's version contains in-frame clones alone and is incomplete. The repertoire consists of thousands of clones, with 50% to 70% occurring once and the leading ten covering over 3%. On this clone: The antigen remains undetermined.

The sample was PBMCs, taken after nivolumab (anti-PD-1) treatment. The TCR was taken from a person aged 35-79 years with oral cavity squamous cell carcinoma. The chain has TRBV28 and TRBJ2-1; 14 nucleotides agree with TRBD2. CDR3 nucleotide sequence: TGTGCCAGCAGTTTACGGCCGGGACTAGCGGGGGTTGAGCAGTTCTTC. Its translation is CASSLRPGLAGVEQFF.